This T cell receptor (beta chain) emerged from a study of read filtering for tumor transcriptome and immune sequencing. Study outcomes and limitations: In IR-seq, single-read clonotypes were roughly 82% of clonotypes but about 3.5% of reads.

CDR1 is SGHTS and CDR2 is YDEGEE in the germline V gene. CDR3 length: 13 amino acids. V was clipped by 6 bases and J by 7 bases, with 14 bases between them. Molecular barcoded adaptors covering alpha/delta and beta/gamma chains were used on about 0.4 ug RNA. TCRdb itself ran the reads through MiXCR, one entry per CDR3 protein. The table shows tens of thousands of distinct CDR3 sequences, with approximately 10% occurring only once. Bone marrow was sampled from every patient at the time of active disease. This clonotype was seen ten or more times. The antigen is unknown. The chain uses TRBV5-8 and TRBJ1-5, with a possible D match to TRBD1 (5 bases). What was sequenced was a population of CD138-negative cells sorted from bone marrow. This receptor was identified in a donor at least 40 years old with multiple myeloma. The CDR3 here is CASTPGGRQPQHF. The CDR3 DNA is TGTGCCAGCACCCCTGGGGGGAGACAGCCCCAGCATTTT.